Here is one T cell receptor beta chain with its context. Antigen: not known. Trimming removed 5 bases from V and 4 bases from J; junction bases left unmatched: 2. CDR1 SQVTM and CDR2 ANQGSEA come from the germline V gene. CDR3 length: 12 amino acids. TCRdb ran MiXCR on the 5' RACE reads and lists one entry per CDR3 protein. In the table there are 46,000 or so distinct CDR3 sequences, under 15% of which are singletons. This record comes from a study of early T cells in non-severe SARS-CoV-2 infection. Study outcomes and limitations: Private and CD4 specificities were missed by VDJdb matching, skewed to anti-spike CD8.

The sequence derives from an adult who was a healthcare worker with PCR-confirmed SARS-CoV-2 infection or an uninfected control (not recorded which). V and J are TRBV29-1 and TRBJ2-1; 7 positions agree with TRBD1. The specimen was whole blood. For the CDR3, the DNA is TGCAGCGTTCCGACAGGGTACAATGAGCAGTTCTTC. It specifies CSVPTGYNEQFF.